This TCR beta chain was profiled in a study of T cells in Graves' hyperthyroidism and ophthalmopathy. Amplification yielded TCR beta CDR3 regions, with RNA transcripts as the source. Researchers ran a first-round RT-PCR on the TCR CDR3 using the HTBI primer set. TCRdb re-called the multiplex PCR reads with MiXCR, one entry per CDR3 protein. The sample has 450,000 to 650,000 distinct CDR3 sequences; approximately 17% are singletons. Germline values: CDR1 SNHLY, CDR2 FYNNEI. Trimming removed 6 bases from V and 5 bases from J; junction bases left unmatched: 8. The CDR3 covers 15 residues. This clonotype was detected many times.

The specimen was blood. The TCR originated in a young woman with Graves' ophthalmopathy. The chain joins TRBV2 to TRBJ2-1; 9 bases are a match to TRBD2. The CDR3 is CASRGLAGANNEQFF. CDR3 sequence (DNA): TGTGCCAGCAGGGGATTAGCGGGAGCCAACAATGAGCAGTTCTTC.